This TCR beta chain is drawn from a study of regulatory T cells in long-lasting Graves disease. Library construction for TCR beta used iRepertoire HTBI primers and Arm-PCR of CDR3 regions. TCRdb itself ran the multiplex PCR reads through MiXCR, one entry per CDR3 protein. The sample has approximately 300,000 distinct CDR3 sequences; 18% are singletons. Indicated time point: newly diagnosed GD, antithyroid drugs for less than 3 months. PBMC RNA served as the TCR library source. With 9 bases removed from V and 5 bases from J, the gap between germline ends came to 10 bases. Per germline, CDR1 KGHDR and CDR2 SFDVKD. The CDR3 has 11 amino acids.

The genes are TRBV24-1 and TRBJ2-7; D tentatively fits TRBD1 or TRBD2 (5 bases each). The sequenced sample was peripheral blood mononuclear cells (PBMCs), obtained at new diagnosis, from a patient treated with antithyroid drugs. This sequence originates from a female donor with Graves disease. The CDR3 nucleotides are TGTGCCACCCAACGGGACGACGAGCAGTACTTC. It specifies CATQRDDEQYF.